The rows below give T cell receptor beta chains drawn from one sample of a study of beta chain features in type 1 diabetes. Some clones are missing from TCRdb's copy, which holds only in-frame ones; the method was immunoSEQ multiplex PCR. The table shows approximately 600,000 clones, with around an eighth occurring only once. Material for sequencing was naive CD4+ T cells from blood. Receptors originate from a man in his thirties or forties with type 1 diabetes. Both conserved end residues are part of each CDR3. Each record gives: D gene, clone size, J gene, V gene, CDR3 protein, CDR3 DNA. The D gene is left open where the match is weak. Expanded clones get a size class; other rows say once, few or many, or leave the size out.

TRBD1 | . | TRBJ2-6 | TRBV7-8 | CASRDRDWASGANVLTF | TGTGCCAGCCGTGACAGGGATTGGGCCTCTGGGGCCAACGTCCTGACTTTC
. | . | TRBJ2-7 | TRBV7-6 | CASSAGHGTYEQYF | TGTGCCAGCAGCGCGGGACACGGAACCTACGAGCAGTACTTC
. | . | TRBJ1-6 | TRBV13 | CASSLGQGGYNSPLHF | TGTGCCAGCAGCTTAGGCCAAGGGGGCTATAATTCACCCCTCCACTTT
. | . | TRBJ1-1 | TRBV29-1 | CSVVGAKAFF | TGCAGCGTTGTAGGAGCGAAGGCTTTCTTT
. | . | TRBJ1-2 | TRBV27 | CASSPYLSGGLAYGYTF | TGTGCCAGCAGTCCATACCTTAGCGGGGGGCTTGCCTATGGCTACACCTTC
. | . | TRBJ1-1 | TRBV2 | CASIGEVATEAFF | TGTGCCAGCATCGGGGAGGTGGCCACTGAAGCTTTCTTT
TRBD1 | . | TRBJ1-4 | TRBV7-2 | CASSSPQGGRRVNEKLFF | TGTGCCAGCAGCTCGCCCCAGGGGGGACGGCGGGTTAATGAAAAACTGTTTTTT
. | . | TRBJ2-7 | TRBV4-1 | CASSQDDRVLSYEQYF | TGCGCCAGCAGCCAAGATGATAGGGTATTATCCTACGAGCAGTACTTC
. | many | TRBJ2-4 | TRBV4-3 | CASSQGPGGGNIQYF | TGCGCCAGCAGCCAAGGACCCGGGGGAGGAAACATTCAGTACTTC
TRBD1 | few | TRBJ1-1 | TRBV19 | CASSPGQGAAEAFF | TGTGCCAGTAGCCCGGGACAGGGGGCCGCTGAAGCTTTCTTT
. | . | TRBJ2-6 | TRBV14 | CASSQWKGSGANVLTF | TGTGCCAGCAGCCAGTGGAAGGGCTCTGGGGCCAACGTCCTGACTTTC
. | . | TRBJ2-2 | TRBV11-2 | CASSFQGFEGTGELFF | TGTGCCAGCAGCTTCCAGGGGTTTGAGGGCACCGGGGAGCTGTTTTTT
TRBD2 | few | TRBJ2-7 | TRBV14 | CASSQEGRGSNYEQYF | TGTGCCAGCAGCCAAGAAGGGAGGGGATCAAACTACGAGCAGTACTTC
. | few | TRBJ2-7 | TRBV10-2 | CASVRAYEQYF | TGCGCCAGCGTTCGAGCCTACGAGCAGTACTTC
. | few | TRBJ1-2 | TRBV27 | CASSLGVGVSGYTF | TGTGCCAGCAGTTTAGGGGTGGGGGTGAGCGGCTACACCTTC
TRBD1 | . | TRBJ2-7 | TRBV11-3 | CASSPGQRGYEQYF | TGTGCCAGCAGCCCGGGACAGAGGGGATACGAGCAGTACTTC
. | . | TRBJ1-2 | TRBV4-3 | CASSQDWGTNYGYTF | TGCGCCAGCAGCCAAGATTGGGGGACTAACTATGGCTACACCTTC
. | few | TRBJ1-2 | TRBV9 | CASSVARRAGSYGYTF | .
. | . | TRBJ2-2 | TRBV11-1 | CASSSIQEPGGELFF | TGTGCCAGCAGCTCGATACAGGAGCCAGGTGGGGAGCTGTTTTTT
. | few | TRBJ2-3 | TRBV6-5 | CASSFRGTDTQYF | TGTGCCAGCAGTTTCAGGGGTACAGATACGCAGTATTTT
. | . | TRBJ2-3 | TRBV27 | CASSNHRGGDTQYF | TGTGCCAGCAGTAACCACAGGGGAGGGGATACGCAGTATTTT
TRBD2 | . | TRBJ2-7 | TRBV7-8 | CASSLRLAGGFSSYEQYF | TGTGCCAGCAGCTTAAGACTAGCGGGGGGGTTTAGCTCCTACGAGCAGTACTTC
. | few | TRBJ1-5 | TRBV2 | CASSEQGYQPQHF | TGTGCCAGCAGTGAACAGGGGTATCAGCCCCAGCATTTT
. | few | TRBJ2-1 | TRBV7-2 | CASSLAPGGSSYNEQFF | TGTGCCAGCAGCCTGGCCCCGGGCGGGTCATCCTACAATGAGCAGTTCTTC
. | . | TRBJ2-1 | TRBV30 | CAWSVRRGYYEQFF | TGTGCCTGGAGTGTAAGGCGAGGGTACTATGAGCAGTTCTTC
. | few | TRBJ1-1 | TRBV4-3 | CASSQLSVGGTEAFF | TGCGCCAGCAGCCAGCTCTCGGTCGGGGGCACTGAAGCTTTCTTT
TRBD1 | few | TRBJ1-5 | TRBV30 | CAWNAGGNQPQHF | TGTGCCTGGAATGCAGGGGGGAATCAGCCCCAGCATTTT
. | . | TRBJ2-7 | TRBV7-3 | CASSPGGIQPHEQYF | TGTGCCAGCAGCCCCGGCGGGATTCAGCCCCACGAGCAGTACTTC
. | . | TRBJ2-7 | TRBV10-3 | CAISESYGYYEQYF | TGTGCCATCAGTGAGTCGTATGGATACTACGAGCAGTACTTC
. | . | TRBJ1-2 | TRBV19 | CASYLEGIYGYTF | TGTGCCAGCTACCTTGAGGGGATCTATGGCTACACCTTC
. | few | TRBJ2-7 | TRBV2 | CASQGNKQYF | TGTGCCAGCCAGGGAAACAAGCAGTACTTC
TRBD1 | few | TRBJ2-6 | TRBV14 | CASRRTGGPFSGANVLTF | TGTGCCAGCAGACGAACAGGGGGCCCCTTCTCTGGGGCCAACGTCCTGACTTTC
. | few | TRBJ2-7 | TRBV2 | CASTRGSYEQYF | TGTGCCAGCACGCGGGGCTCCTACGAGCAGTACTTC
TRBD1 | few | TRBJ1-1 | TRBV12-5 | CASGLEGQASTEAFF | TGTGCTAGTGGCCTCGAAGGACAGGCCTCTACTGAAGCTTTCTTT
. | . | TRBJ2-7 | TRBV7-2 | CASSSNYEQYF | TGTGCCAGCAGCTCCAATTACGAGCAGTACTTC
. | few | TRBJ2-1 | TRBV5-6 | CASSFIYAGLSYNEQFF | TGTGCCAGCAGCTTTATTTACGCGGGGCTGTCCTACAATGAGCAGTTCTTC
. | few | TRBJ1-6 | TRBV13 | CASSLGWRNSPLHF | TGTGCCAGCAGCTTAGGTTGGCGTAATTCACCCCTCCACTTT
. | few | TRBJ2-1 | TRBV7-2 | CASSFVGGPNEQFF | TGTGCCAGCAGCTTTGTCGGTGGCCCCAATGAGCAGTTCTTC
. | . | TRBJ2-1 | TRBV28 | CASSLGREQFF | TGTGCCAGCAGTTTAGGTCGCGAGCAGTTCTTC
TRBD2 | few | TRBJ2-3 | TRBV7-2 | CASSLAGGSTSTDTQYF | TGTGCCAGCAGCCTAGCGGGGGGGTCTACAAGCACAGATACGCAGTATTTT
. | . | TRBJ1-2 | TRBV7-6 | CASSLEGQGNGYTF | TGTGCCAGCAGCTTAGAGGGTCAGGGAAATGGCTACACCTTC
. | few | TRBJ1-2 | TRBV27 | CASSFEGGYGYTF | TGTGCCAGCAGTTTTGAGGGGGGCTATGGCTACACCTTC
. | few | TRBJ1-2 | TRBV2 | CATKRGSGYGYTF | TGTGCCACCAAGAGGGGAAGTGGTTATGGCTACACCTTC
. | few | TRBJ2-3 | TRBV4-2 | CASSQEWNTDTQYF | TGTGCCAGCAGCCAAGAATGGAATACAGATACGCAGTATTTT
. | many | TRBJ1-2 | TRBV5-4 | CASSSGFGYTF | TGTGCCAGCAGCTCAGGGTTTGGCTACACCTTC
TRBD1 | . | TRBJ1-4 | TRBV2 | CASSEMDRGEKLFF | TGTGCCAGCAGTGAAATGGACAGGGGAGAAAAACTGTTTTTT
. | few | TRBJ2-3 | TRBV19 | CASSTPVSDTQYF | TGTGCCAGTAGTACCCCGGTCTCAGATACGCAGTATTTT